Sequencing of this T cell receptor (beta chain) was carried out in a study of monozygotic twins with cystic fibrosis. V was clipped by 5 bases and J by 6 bases; unmatched bases: 13. Germline assignment: CDR1 SGHVS and CDR2 FQNEAQ. The CDR3 sequence is 17 residues long. Study-level findings and limits: In this small cohort, shared CDR3 numbers showed no association with age, concordance or disease severity. Monozygotic CF twins shared more identical nucleotide clonotypes than unrelated patients. Clonality was generally low (median approximately 0.0088), higher in the most severe patients. J usage was most co-twin-similar in 8 of 16 pairs, V in 13.

About this clone itself: The antigen is not known.

This table comes from immunoSEQ multiplex PCR, and its TCRdb copy is limited to in-frame clones, with some not included. The table shows tens of thousands of clones, with about nine tenths occurring only once. The V and J genes are TRBV7-8 and TRBJ2-3; 11 nucleotides line up with TRBD2. The receptor comes from a girl aged 2 to 9 with cystic fibrosis. The sample consisted of blood. In nucleotides, the CDR3 is TGTGCCAGCAGCCGCCCGAGTAGCGGGGGGGAGTTGGATACGCAGTATTTT. Its translation: CASSRPSSGGELDTQYF.